The entry below describes one T cell receptor beta chain. Its antigen is not known. Sequencing used immunoSEQ multiplex PCR; TCRdb keeps in-frame clones, though not all of them. The data contain roughly 190,000 clones, around 90% of them singletons. Germline-derived CDR1 and CDR2 are SGHNT and YYREEE (reference sequence). The ends were cut back, 4 bases at V and 3 bases at J, with 13 bases in the middle. The CDR3 totals 15 residues. This record comes from a study of T cell responses to AZD1222 COVID-19 vaccine. Study summary: Second-dose intervals of approximately 4 or approximately 12 weeks were pooled.

Study results and limitations: Rises in breadth and depth of Spike-specific TCRs came after two AZD1222 doses. Among vaccine-associated CD4 TCRs, coverage spanned spike, with dominance at 160-218 and 743-854.

This clonotype originated in an adult in good health. V is TRBV5-4 and J is TRBJ2-2; tentative D call: TRBD1 (6 bases). This specimen consisted of peripheral blood, obtained on day 0 of AZD1222 vaccination. The CDR3 is CASSRTGLDTGELFF. For the CDR3, the DNA is TGTGCCAGCAGCCGAACAGGGTTGGACACCGGGGAGCTGTTTTTT.